The T cell receptor beta chain under discussion was sequenced for a study of tumor and adjacent non-tumor tissue in lung cancer. Study summary: On average, productive TCRbeta reads reached 4 million to 4.5 million per sample.

No cell sorting was done before RNA was extracted from the tissue. This non-tumor lung sample came from over 3 cm beyond the tumor edge. Study-wide results and caveats: Tumor tissue had significantly higher TCR diversity than normal lung. Top 100 clones took a larger repertoire share in normal lung. Shorter survival was associated with higher TCR diversity in tumors.

As concerns this clonotype: Its antigen remains unidentified. The final CDR3 position lacks the conserved phenylalanine or tryptophan, pointing to a likely read error. The DNA is omitted, as the CDR3 cannot be located on it reliably, and the CDR3 follows TCRdb's listing.

The CDR3 has 14 residues if both end residues are counted. A modified ARM-PCR protocol with three rounds of nested PCR amplified TCRbeta. TCRdb itself ran the multiplex PCR reads through MiXCR, one entry per CDR3 protein. The sample consists of roughly 67,000 distinct CDR3 sequences, roughly 77% of them appearing once. The J gene is TRBJ2-7, the V gene TRBV12-3 or TRBV12-4. The sequence was obtained from a man in his 60s with non-small cell lung cancer. The material sequenced was distant non-tumor lung tissue. The CDR3 loop reads CASSFLGGSYERYL.